This T cell receptor (beta chain) is from a study of T cell responses to AZD1222 COVID-19 vaccine. Study findings and constraints: A mostly white British donor set with more females was recruited, and clonal diversity was possibly underestimated. Receipt of two AZD1222 doses was followed by a rise in Spike-specific TCR breadth and depth. Per reports, nearly half of all spike-specific TCRs target regions that are unmutated in variants. Across spike, vaccine-associated CD4 TCRs were found, dominant at 160-218 and 743-854.

Assay used: immunoSEQ multiplex PCR; TCRdb lists only in-frame clones, some missing. Of about 150,000 clones detected, roughly nine tenths appear once; the ten largest clones hold approximately 7%. Germline V gives CDR1 MNHNY, CDR2 SVGAGI (reference sequence). Between the trimmed V and J ends, which lost 0 bases and 6 bases, there was a span of 11 bases. The length of the CDR3 is 14 residues. Turning to this clone: Its target is unknown.

This clonotype was sampled from an adult who had recovered from COVID-19. The chain couples TRBV6-6 to TRBJ1-1; unclear D gene. The sequenced sample was peripheral blood, obtained after recovery from COVID-19. CDR3 amino acids: CASSYSTARPEAFF. DNA of the CDR3: TGTGCCAGCAGTTACTCTACAGCAAGACCTGAAGCTTTCTTT.